The 29 T cell receptor beta chains given below trace back to one sample, sequenced in a study of OX40 agonist ivuxolimab in advanced cancers. Receptors were amplified or captured by the immunoSEQ multiplex PCR assay. TCRdb holds this immuneACCESS table with in-frame rearrangements only. Some clones are missing; in checked studies, unresolved V genes explain under half, and the rest has no known cause. The sample table lists 65,000 to 75,000 clones, 70% to 90% of them with a count of one. Jointly, the top ten make up less than 0.65% of the sample. Sequenced material: CD4+ or CD8+ T cells sorted from blood, taken in a trial of the OX40 agonist ivuxolimab. The receptors here all came from an adult with an advanced solid tumor such as melanoma, head and neck, liver or kidney cancer.

The chain carries TRBV10-2 and TRBJ2-7, with 12 bases lining up with TRBD2. The germline CDR1 and CDR2 sequences are WSHSY and SAAADI. Losses at the gene ends were 6 bases for V and 7 bases for J; bases not matched to a gene: 1. The CDR3 runs 12 residues. CDR3: CASSGLAGEQYF. In nucleotides, the CDR3 is TGCGCCAGCAGCGGACTAGCGGGGGAGCAGTACTTC.

The chain employs TRBV5-1 and TRBJ1-2; no reliable D call. In germline, CDR1 is SGHRS, CDR2 YFSETQ. This CDR3 region has 14 residues. With 0 bases removed from V and 3 bases from J, the gap between germline ends came to 9 bases. For the CDR3, the DNA is TGCGCCAGCAGCTTGGAGCAGGATTACTATGGCTACACCTTC. Its translation is CASSLEQDYYGYTF. Full variable domain (outside the CDR3, taken from reference TRBV5-1 and TRBJ1-2): KAGVTQTPRYLIKTRGQQVTLSCSPISGHRSVSWYQQTPGQGLQFLFEYFSETQRNKGNFPGRFSGRQFSNSRSEMNVSTLELGDSALYLCASSLEQDYYGYTFGSGTRLTVV.

The chain recombines TRBV18 with TRBJ2-2; D ambiguous. The length of the CDR3 is 15 residues. Germline values: CDR1 KGHSH, CDR2 LQKENI. Trimming took 3 bases from V and 1 from J, leaving 9 bases between them. The CDR3: CASSPGPENTGELFF. The CDR3, as DNA: TGTGCCAGCTCACCCGGACCGGAGAACACCGGGGAGCTGTTTTTT.

The chain links TRBV5-4 to TRBJ1-2; D might be TRBD1 (6 bases). Trimming took 2 bases from V and 7 from J, leaving 27 bases between them. There are 18 residues in the CDR3. Germline lookup yields CDR1 SGHNT and CDR2 YYREEE (reference sequence). CDR3 loop: CASSLGLVGQGTSFGYTF. The CDR3, as DNA: TGTGCCAGCAGCTTAGGGCTTGTCGGTCAAGGGACAAGTTTTGGCTACACCTTC.

The rearrangement links TRBV7-9 to TRBJ2-1, with D perhaps TRBD2 (7 bases). CDR1 and CDR2 from the germline V gene are SEHNR and FQNEAQ (reference sequence). The CDR3 has 15 residues. Deletions cut 4 bases from V and 2 bases from J, with 12 bases between. The CDR3 bases are TGTGCCAGCAGCTGGGCGGGGGCAGCCTACAATGAGCAGTTCTTC. Translating it yields CASSWAGAAYNEQFF. Combining the CDR3 with reference TRBV7-9 and TRBJ2-1 gives the whole variable domain DTGVSQNPRHKITKRGQNVTFRCDPISEHNRLYWYRQTLGQGPEFLTYFQNEAQLEKSRLLSDRFSAERPKGSFSTLEIQRTEQGDSAMYLCASSWAGAAYNEQFFGPGTRLTVL.

The rearrangement uses TRBV4-2 and TRBJ2-1; 14 positions match TRBD2. CDR3 length equals 16 residues. The V gene end was trimmed by 1 base and the J gene end by 6 bases; junction bases not matched to a gene: 2. Germline V lookup: CDR1 LGHNA, CDR2 YNFKEQ. CDR3 bases: TGTGCCAGCAGCCAAGCGACTAGCGGGGGGGCCAATGAGCAGTTCTTC. This codes for CASSQATSGGANEQFF.

The CDR3 DNA is TGTGCCAGCAGCTACCGGACAGGGGAAGGTTGGACTGAAGCTTTCTTT. Translating it yields CASSYRTGEGWTEAFF. The chain uses TRBV5-6 and TRBJ1-1, with TRBD1 matching over 9 bases. V gave up 3 bases and J gave up 5 bases; unmatched junction bases: 11. CDR1 is SGHDT, CDR2 YYEEEE, per germline. This CDR3 is 16 amino acids long.

This chain uses TRBV6-1 with TRBJ1-2; 12 nucleotides line up with TRBD1. From germline, CDR1 is MNHNS and CDR2 SASEGT. Trimming cost V 5 bases and J 8 bases; bases outside gene matches: 6. This CDR3 is 14 amino acids long. CDR3 nucleotides: TGTGCCAGCAGTCCGGGACAGGGGGCGCGAGGCTACACCTTC. The encoded protein is CASSPGQGARGYTF.

CDR3 DNA: TGTGCCAGCAGTGTGGGACCCTACGAGCAGTACTTC. Protein: CASSVGPYEQYF. V gene TRBV2 combines with J gene TRBJ2-7; tentatively, D is TRBD1 or TRBD2 (5 bases each). CDR3 size: 12 residues. CDR1 is SNHLY and CDR2 is FYNNEI in the germline V gene. With 4 bases removed from V and 2 bases from J, the gap between germline ends came to 6 bases.

The rearrangement uses TRBV7-9 and TRBJ1-1, with D possibly matching TRBD1 (5 bases). CDR3 length: 12 residues. The V end lost 6 bases, the J end lost 5 bases, and 10 bases lay between the germline ends. Per the germline V gene, CDR1 is SEHNR and CDR2 is FQNEAQ (reference sequence). DNA for the CDR3: TGTGCCAGCAGTAGGGGAAGTACTGAAGCTTTCTTT. Its protein product is CASSRGSTEAFF. The whole variable domain, filled in from reference TRBV7-9 and TRBJ1-1, reads DTGVSQNPRHKITKRGQNVTFRCDPISEHNRLYWYRQTLGQGPEFLTYFQNEAQLEKSRLLSDRFSAERPKGSFSTLEIQRTEQGDSAMYLCASSRGSTEAFFGQGTRLTVV.

The V and J genes are TRBV5-1 and TRBJ1-1; D is uncertain. The germline V gene has CDR1 SGHRS and CDR2 YFSETQ. V gave up 4 bases and J gave up 0 bases, with 13 bases separating them. This CDR3 has 15 residues. CDR3 sequence reads: CASSLQGLVNTEAFF. Written as DNA, the CDR3 is TGCGCCAGCAGCCTCCAAGGGCTTGTGAACACTGAAGCTTTCTTT.

The CDR3 nucleotides are TGTGCCAGCAGGGAAACCGGGACAGACTATGGCTACACCTTC. Its translation is CASRETGTDYGYTF. The chain employs TRBV6-6 and TRBJ1-2; TRBD1 matches 7 bases. The CDR3 has 14 residues. In germline, CDR1 is MNHNY, CDR2 SVGAGI (reference sequence). V was clipped by 6 bases and J by 3 bases; unmatched bases: 7.

The chain recombines TRBV2 with TRBJ2-7; 9 positions match TRBD1. In germline, CDR1 is SNHLY, CDR2 FYNNEI. V was pared by 6 bases and J by 3 bases, with 9 bases of the junction left unmatched. The CDR3 totals 15 residues. This CDR3 reads CASSQGWTGDYEQYF. The CDR3 bases are TGTGCCAGCAGCCAGGGGTGGACAGGGGACTACGAGCAGTACTTC. Supplemented by reference TRBV2 and TRBJ2-7, the full variable domain reads EPEVTQTPSHQVTQMGQEVILRCVPISNHLYFYWYRQILGQKVEFLVSFYNNEISEKSEIFDDQFSVERPDGSNFTLKIRSTKLEDSAMYFCASSQGWTGDYEQYFGPGTRLTVT.

The chain is built from TRBV19 and TRBJ2-7, with D perhaps matching TRBD2 (5 bases). Germline V gives CDR1 LNHDA, CDR2 SQIVND (reference sequence). Trimming pared 7 bases from V and 5 bases from J, leaving 24 bases between. The CDR3 has 16 amino acids. The CDR3 nucleotides read TGTGCCAGTACTAACCAGGCGGGCATATCGACCCACGAGCAGTACTTC. Amino acids: CASTNQAGISTHEQYF.

This chain joins TRBV2 and TRBJ1-5, with D unclear. Trimming cost V 4 bases and J 1 base, with 8 bases left between them. This CDR3 is 14 amino acids long. Germline CDR1 is SNHLY and CDR2 is FYNNEI. CDR3 protein: CASSGSTSNQPQHF. The CDR3 DNA reads as TGTGCCAGCAGTGGGAGCACGAGCAATCAGCCCCAGCATTTT.

This clone was picked up a small number of times. V usage is TRBV18 and J usage is TRBJ1-4; D perhaps matches TRBD1 (5 bases). This CDR3 region has 15 residues. Germline CDR1 KGHSH, CDR2 LQKENI. V was clipped by 1 base and J by 8 bases, with 14 bases between them. The CDR3 sequence: CASSPRETDGEKLFF. The CDR3 DNA follows: TGTGCCAGCTCACCACGGGAGACAGACGGGGAAAAACTGTTTTTT.

The chain has TRBV6-1 and TRBJ1-2; a weak D match, TRBD1 (5 bases). Germline CDR1 and CDR2: MNHNS and SASEGT. CDR3 size: 13 residues. With 4 bases removed from V and 4 bases from J, the gap between germline ends came to 10 bases. The CDR3 DNA is TGTGCCAGCAGTGGACGACAGACCTATGGCTACACCTTC. This gives the protein CASSGRQTYGYTF.

This chain uses TRBV7-2 with TRBJ1-5; no clear D. This CDR3 region has 16 residues. V lost 5 bases to trimming and J lost 0 bases, with 14 bases between them. Germline-derived CDR1 and CDR2 are SGHTA and FQGNSA. The CDR3, as DNA: TGTGCCAGCAGCCCTAGCCCCCTTCATAGCAATCAGCCCCAGCATTTT. It is translated as CASSPSPLHSNQPQHF.

This chain uses TRBV29-1 with TRBJ2-1; D possibly corresponds to TRBD2 (5 bases). This CDR3 contains 16 residues. Germline V gene lookup returns CDR1 SQVTM and CDR2 ANQGSEA. V was cut by 4 bases and J by 0 bases, with 16 bases left in between. The CDR3 coding sequence is TGCAGCGTTGTCGGGATCGCGGAAAGCTCCTACAATGAGCAGTTCTTC. This gives the protein CSVVGIAESSYNEQFF.

The rearrangement links TRBV7-9 to TRBJ2-5; perhaps TRBD1 as D (6 bases). CDR3 length equals 14 residues. Germline CDR1 reads SEHNR; CDR2 reads FQNEAQ (reference sequence). Trimming pared 2 bases from V and 5 bases from J, leaving 12 bases between. The CDR3 region is CASSLQGGSETQYF. CDR3 DNA: TGTGCCAGCAGCTTACAAGGGGGTAGCGAGACCCAGTACTTC.

The chain couples TRBV21-1 to TRBJ2-1; the D call of TRBD1 is as the table states it, not checked on the DNA. TRBV21-1 is a pseudogene segment. The CDR3 sequence is 19 residues long. The CDR3 region has the DNA TGTGCCAGCAGCAAAGTAGGGGGCGCGTTCAACTGGATATACAATGAGCAGTTCTTC. Protein sequence: CASSKVGGAFNWIYNEQFF.

The chain couples TRBV6-5 to TRBJ1-3; D unresolved. Germline CDR1 MNHEY, CDR2 SVGAGI. The CDR3 sequence is 13 residues long. The V end lost 5 bases, the J end lost 0 bases, and 5 bases lay between the germline ends. The CDR3 region is CASSLSSGNTIYF. CDR3 in DNA: TGTGCCAGCAGTCTTTCCTCTGGAAACACCATATATTTT.

The rearrangement uses TRBV2 and TRBJ1-1; D remains unclear. V was shortened by 7 bases and J by 0 bases, with 18 bases between the two germline ends. CDR1 and CDR2 (germline): SNHLY, FYNNEI. The CDR3 is made up of 16 amino acids. Here the CDR3 reads CASKRQPADMNTEAFF. DNA of the CDR3: TGTGCCAGCAAGAGGCAGCCAGCGGATATGAACACTGAAGCTTTCTTT.

The CDR3 nucleotides are TGTGCCAGCAGGCCCCGGGATCCCACAGATACGCAGTATTTT. Translating it yields CASRPRDPTDTQYF. V usage is TRBV28 and J usage is TRBJ2-3; TRBD2 might be the D (5 bases). The CDR3 consists of 14 residues. V was pared by 6 bases and J by 2 bases, with 12 bases between. Germline CDR1 MDHEN, CDR2 SYDVKM.

This chain connects TRBV14 to TRBJ2-3; D is perhaps TRBD2 (6 bases). Trimming cost V 0 bases and J 6 bases, with 10 bases left between them. This CDR3 spans 14 amino acids. CDR1 and CDR2 (germline): SGHDN, FVKESK. In DNA, the CDR3 is TGTGCCAGCAGCCAAGATTGGGCGGGGGATACGCAGTATTTT. Amino acid sequence: CASSQDWAGDTQYF.

This clone was detected a few times. The J gene is TRBJ1-5, the V gene TRBV28; D gene unclear. CDR3 length: 12 amino acids. The V end was cut by 6 bases, the J end by 9 bases, with 12 bases between. The germline V gene encodes CDR1 MDHEN and CDR2 SYDVKM. This CDR3 reads CASRVDGRPQHF. The CDR3 region has the DNA TGTGCCAGCAGGGTAGACGGGCGGCCCCAGCATTTT.

The V and J genes are TRBV2 and TRBJ2-1; 10 nucleotides agree with TRBD2. After removal of 5 bases from V and 12 bases from J, the junction contained 4 bases not matched to a gene. The CDR3 has 12 amino acids. Germline CDR1 reads SNHLY; CDR2 reads FYNNEI. The CDR3 spells CASSYIAGGQFF. CDR3 bases: TGTGCCAGCAGTTACATAGCGGGGGGGCAGTTCTTC. The full variable domain, completed using reference TRBV2 and TRBJ2-1, is EPEVTQTPSHQVTQMGQEVILRCVPISNHLYFYWYRQILGQKVEFLVSFYNNEISEKSEIFDDQFSVERPDGSNFTLKIRSTKLEDSAMYFCASSYIAGGQFFGPGTRLTVL.

This clone was seen only a few times. This chain joins TRBV19 and TRBJ1-4; 9 bases are a match to TRBD1. V gave up 7 bases and J gave up 8 bases; unmatched junction bases: 8. In germline, CDR1 is LNHDA, CDR2 SQIVND (reference sequence). This CDR3 comprises 14 residues. The DNA for the CDR3 is TGTGCCAGTACCGCGGACAGGGGCCGGGAAAAACTGTTTTTT. Its translation: CASTADRGREKLFF.

Only one count was recorded for this clone. The chain links TRBV19 to TRBJ1-2, with D perhaps TRBD1 (6 bases). CDR3 size: 15 residues. V was trimmed by 4 bases and J by 3 bases, leaving 15 bases between them. Germline CDR1 LNHDA, CDR2 SQIVND (reference sequence). In DNA, the CDR3 is TGTGCCAGTAGTAACCCAGGGGCGTCAGACTATGGCTACACCTTC. This sequence encodes CASSNPGASDYGYTF.